One and the same sample provided the 17 T cell receptor beta chains below, sequenced in a study of blood T cell repertoires in COVID-19. Clones were sequenced by immunoSEQ multiplex PCR, and TCRdb holds only the in-frame ones, with some missing. The sample holds roughly 80,000 clones, 88% seen once. The sequencing sample was made of peripheral blood. All receptors come from a human donor in a cohort sampled during active COVID-19.

The V call is TRBV2, the J call TRBJ2-1; 11 bases line up with TRBD2. Per germline, CDR1 SNHLY and CDR2 FYNNEI. The CDR3 length is 15 residues. V was pared by 6 bases and J by 9 bases, with 10 bases of the junction left unmatched. This CDR3 reads CASRLGSGRALEQFF. The CDR3 DNA follows: TGTGCCAGCAGGCTGGGTAGCGGGAGGGCCCTTGAGCAGTTCTTC. The complete variable domain, with remaining parts taken from reference TRBV2 and TRBJ2-1, reads EPEVTQTPSHQVTQMGQEVILRCVPISNHLYFYWYRQILGQKVEFLVSFYNNEISEKSEIFDDQFSVERPDGSNFTLKIRSTKLEDSAMYFCASRLGSGRALEQFFGPGTRLTVL.

This clone was counted a single time. This chain joins TRBV5-6 and TRBJ1-2, with D possibly TRBD1 on 6 matching bases. V lost 3 bases and J 2 bases, leaving 23 bases between the germline ends. The CDR3 loop spans 18 amino acids. Germline V gene sequence: CDR1 SGHDT, CDR2 YYEEEE. The DNA for the CDR3 is TGTGCCAGCAGCTCGTTGACAGGAATCACTAAACTAAACTATGGCTACACCTTC. Translated, it gives CASSSLTGITKLNYGYTF.

V is TRBV4-2 and J is TRBJ2-7, with D maybe TRBD1 (5 bases). From germline, CDR1 is LGHNA and CDR2 YNFKEQ. The CDR3 spans 13 residues. V gave up 0 bases and J gave up 6 bases, with 9 bases separating them. The CDR3 nucleotides read TGTGCCAGCAGCCAAGATATAGGGGTCGAGCAGTACTTC. Translating it yields CASSQDIGVEQYF.

CDR3 sequence: CASSPGARISNEKLFF. Here the CDR3 DNA reads TGTGCCAGCTCACCAGGGGCCCGTATTAGCAATGAAAAACTGTTTTTT. This chain joins TRBV18 and TRBJ1-4, with D perhaps TRBD1 (5 bases). Germline V gives CDR1 KGHSH, CDR2 LQKENI. V was trimmed by 2 bases and J by 5 bases, leaving 15 bases between them. This CDR3 comprises 16 residues.

In nucleotides, the CDR3 is TGTGCCAGCAGTCCTGGGCGAGACACCGGGGAGCTGTTTTTT. It encodes CASSPGRDTGELFF. The chain uses TRBV25-1 and TRBJ2-2, with D hard to call. Trimming removed 5 bases from V and 3 bases from J, with 10 bases in between. Looked up from germline, CDR1 is MGHDK and CDR2 is SYGVNS. This CDR3 comprises 14 residues.

The V call is TRBV7-8, the J call TRBJ1-4; 7 bases agree with TRBD1. Trimming took 5 bases from V and 1 from J; bases not matched to a gene: 7. The CDR3 is 16 residues long. The V gene's germline CDR1 is SGHVS and CDR2 FQNEAQ. CDR3 loop: CASSLSYRGTNEKLFF. As DNA, the CDR3 is TGTGCCAGCAGCCTAAGCTACAGGGGAACTAATGAAAAACTGTTTTTT. The variable domain in full, completed from reference TRBV7-8 and TRBJ1-4, reads GAGVSQSPRYKVAKRGQDVALRCDPISGHVSLFWYQQALGQGPEFLTYFQNEAQLDKSGLPSDRFFAERPEGSVSTLKIQRTQQEDSAVYLCASSLSYRGTNEKLFFGSGTQLSVL.

The chain is built from TRBV12-3 or TRBV12-4 and TRBJ2-5; perhaps TRBD2 as D (5 bases). The CDR3 has 13 amino acids. V was clipped by 1 base and J by 5 bases, with 8 bases between them. This CDR3 is CASSLGGWETQYF. Here the CDR3 DNA reads TGTGCCAGCAGTTTAGGAGGGTGGGAGACCCAGTACTTC.

The rearrangement links TRBV5-1 to TRBJ1-1, with D perhaps TRBD1 (5 bases). V was clipped by 3 bases and J by 5 bases, with 11 bases between them. CDR1 is SGHRS, CDR2 YFSETQ, per germline. The CDR3 runs to 13 residues. The CDR3 is CASSWGEGTEAFF. The DNA of the CDR3 is TGCGCCAGCAGCTGGGGGGAGGGGACTGAAGCTTTCTTT.

The chain has TRBV5-1 and TRBJ2-1, with a weak D call TRBD2 (7 bases). V lost 4 bases and J lost 8, with 16 bases in between. Germline V gene data show CDR1 as SGHRS and CDR2 as YFSETQ. The CDR3 covers 14 residues. The CDR3 sequence: CASSGGVPGDEQFF. The CDR3 DNA sequence: TGCGCCAGCAGCGGGGGGGTGCCAGGGGATGAGCAGTTCTTC.

V is TRBV7-9 and J is TRBJ1-6; no firm D call. Per the germline V gene, CDR1 is SEHNR and CDR2 is FQNEAQ (reference sequence). There are 15 residues in the CDR3. Trimming pared 3 bases from V and 5 bases from J, leaving 11 bases between. CDR3 sequence: CASSLGGPNNSPLHF. CDR3 nucleotide sequence: TGTGCCAGCAGCTTGGGAGGGCCGAATAATTCACCCCTCCACTTT.

The chain joins TRBV28 to TRBJ2-7; a weak D match, TRBD1 (6 bases). This CDR3 is built from 13 residues. With 6 bases removed from V and 3 bases from J, the gap between germline ends came to 12 bases. The V gene's germline CDR1 is MDHEN and CDR2 SYDVKM. The CDR3 sequence is CASRPRGFYEQYF. The CDR3 DNA is TGTGCCAGCAGGCCCAGGGGCTTCTACGAGCAGTACTTC.

The chain uses TRBV12-3 or TRBV12-4 and TRBJ2-2; the D is unclear. V shed 10 bases and J shed 0 bases, with 3 bases lying between them. This CDR3 region has 11 residues. The CDR3 DNA reads TGTGCCACCGCGAACACCGGGGAGCTGTTTTTT. Translation gives CATANTGELFF.

This clone was counted between two and nine times. The chain carries TRBV2 and TRBJ2-3; 10 positions agree with TRBD2. With V trimmed by 2 bases and J by 1 base, 12 bases remained unmatched. The CDR3 length is 19 residues. Germline V CDR1 and CDR2: SNHLY, FYNNEI. In DNA, the CDR3 is TGTGCCAGCAGTGAATCGGCTAGCGGGGGACCAGGGGGCACAGATACGCAGTATTTT. It yields the protein CASSESASGGPGGTDTQYF. Full variable domain (outside the CDR3, taken from reference TRBV2 and TRBJ2-3): EPEVTQTPSHQVTQMGQEVILRCVPISNHLYFYWYRQILGQKVEFLVSFYNNEISEKSEIFDDQFSVERPDGSNFTLKIRSTKLEDSAMYFCASSESASGGPGGTDTQYFGPGTRLTVL.

The gene calls are TRBV29-1 and TRBJ1-2; possibly TRBD1 for D (5 bases). This CDR3 has 15 amino acids. The germline gives CDR1 SQVTM, CDR2 ANQGSEA. The V gene lost 2 bases and the J gene lost 3 bases, with 16 bases spanning the gap. The CDR3 loop reads CSVERQETDYYGYTF. Written as DNA, the CDR3 is TGCAGCGTTGAAAGACAAGAGACAGACTACTATGGCTACACCTTC.

This chain uses TRBV5-4 with TRBJ2-1; 10 bases are shared with TRBD1. The CDR3 covers 15 residues. Germline CDR1 is SGHNT and CDR2 is YYREEE (reference sequence). V shed 3 bases and J 8 bases; nucleotides not matched to a gene: 8. The CDR3 sequence: CASSSPGQGKDEQFF. The CDR3 DNA is TGTGCCAGCAGCTCGCCGGGACAGGGGAAGGATGAGCAGTTCTTC.

V gene TRBV12-3 or TRBV12-4 combines with J gene TRBJ1-1; D remains ambiguous. This CDR3 region has 13 residues. V was clipped by 7 bases and J by 0 bases, with 9 bases between them. In DNA form, the CDR3 reads TGTGCCAGCAACCCGGGTCTGAACACTGAAGCTTTCTTT. Translating gives CASNPGLNTEAFF.

V and J are TRBV7-9 and TRBJ1-2; 12 nucleotides match TRBD1. Germline V CDR1 and CDR2: SEHNR, FQNEAQ (reference sequence). The J segment lost 6 bases and the V segment lost 7 bases, leaving 6 bases of the junction unmatched. This CDR3 has 14 amino acids. CDR3 nucleotides: TGTGCCAGCACCGGGACAGGGGGCTTTAATGGCTACACCTTC. Encoded protein: CASTGTGGFNGYTF.